Listed below are T cell receptor beta chains from one sample, sequenced in a study of T cells in Graves' hyperthyroidism and ophthalmopathy. TCRdb processed the multiplex PCR reads anew with MiXCR; each CDR3 protein has one entry. The sample has about 400,000 distinct CDR3 sequences; 15% are singletons. The sample consisted of blood. The receptors derive from a woman in her 30s with Graves' hyperthyroidism. CDR3s include the opening cysteine and the closing phenylalanine or tryptophan. The D gene is left open where the match is weak. Rows give clone size only sometimes, using once, few, many, or a class for an expanded clone.

d_call: TRBD2; j_call: TRBJ2-3; clone_size: few; v_call: TRBV27; cdr3_nt: TGTGCCAACCGTGTCAGCGATAGCGGGAGATATATAGATACGCAGTATTTT; cdr3_aa: CANRVSDSGRYIDTQYF
d_call: -; j_call: TRBJ2-3; clone_size: many; v_call: TRBV5-1; cdr3_nt: TGCGCCAGCACCAAGTTGGTATTTGGGGGTACAGATACGCAGTATTTT; cdr3_aa: CASTKLVFGGTDTQYF
d_call: -; j_call: TRBJ2-7; clone_size: many; v_call: TRBV28; cdr3_nt: TGTGCCAGCAGCCTTAGGGGGGACCCCTACGAGCAGTACTTC; cdr3_aa: CASSLRGDPYEQYF
d_call: -; j_call: TRBJ2-7; clone_size: many; v_call: TRBV13; cdr3_nt: TGTGCCAGCAGCTCGAACAACGAGAATGTCGGAGCCTACGAGCAGTACTTC; cdr3_aa: CASSSNNENVGAYEQYF
d_call: TRBD1; j_call: TRBJ2-1; clone_size: -; v_call: TRBV4-2; cdr3_nt: TGTGCCAGCAGCTCGCAGGGGGCGCACAATGAGCAGTTCTTC; cdr3_aa: CASSSQGAHNEQFF
d_call: TRBD1; j_call: TRBJ1-1; clone_size: many; v_call: TRBV3-1; cdr3_nt: TGTGCCAGCAGCCTGATAGGGACAGCCGAAGCTTTCTTT; cdr3_aa: CASSLIGTAEAFF
d_call: TRBD2; j_call: TRBJ2-1; clone_size: -; v_call: TRBV7-3; cdr3_nt: TGTGCCAGCAGTACTAGCGGGAGTTCCGATGAGCAGTTCTTC; cdr3_aa: CASSTSGSSDEQFF
d_call: -; j_call: TRBJ2-7; clone_size: -; v_call: TRBV6-2/TRBV6-3; cdr3_nt: TGTGCCAGCAGTTACGACTTCTCCTACGAGCAGTACTTC; cdr3_aa: CASSYDFSYEQYF
d_call: -; j_call: TRBJ2-2; clone_size: once; v_call: TRBV6-9; cdr3_nt: TGTGCCAACAGTTACAGCCCCGGGGAGCTGTTTTTT; cdr3_aa: CANSYSPGELFF
d_call: TRBD1; j_call: TRBJ1-1; clone_size: many; v_call: TRBV12-3/TRBV12-4; cdr3_nt: TGTGCCAGCAGTATCGACAGGGGGAACACTGAAGCTTTCTTT; cdr3_aa: CASSIDRGNTEAFF
d_call: -; j_call: TRBJ2-7; clone_size: many; v_call: TRBV12-3/TRBV12-4; cdr3_nt: TGTGCCAGCAGTTCAACGGACCCTTCCGAGCAGTACTTC; cdr3_aa: CASSSTDPSEQYF
d_call: -; j_call: TRBJ2-7; clone_size: many; v_call: TRBV11-2; cdr3_nt: TGTGCCAGCAGCTTTTTCGCTGAACATTACGAGCAGTACTTC; cdr3_aa: CASSFFAEHYEQYF
d_call: -; j_call: TRBJ1-1; clone_size: many; v_call: TRBV3-1; cdr3_nt: TGTGCCAGCAGCCAACCAGGACGTCATCACCCGGCTGAAGCTTTCTTT; cdr3_aa: CASSQPGRHHPAEAFF
d_call: -; j_call: TRBJ2-7; clone_size: few; v_call: TRBV7-9; cdr3_nt: TGTGCCAGCATCCACAAAGGCGAAGACGAGCAGTACTTC; cdr3_aa: CASIHKGEDEQYF
d_call: TRBD1; j_call: TRBJ2-3; clone_size: many; v_call: TRBV27; cdr3_nt: TGTGCCAGCAGTTTTAGGGACAGGGGTACAGATACGCAGTATTTT; cdr3_aa: CASSFRDRGTDTQYF
d_call: TRBD1; j_call: TRBJ2-7; clone_size: many; v_call: TRBV7-9; cdr3_nt: TGTGCCAGCCAGTCAGGGACAGGGGTCTTCGAGCAGTACTTC; cdr3_aa: CASQSGTGVFEQYF
d_call: -; j_call: TRBJ1-1; clone_size: many; v_call: TRBV11-2; cdr3_nt: TGTGCCAGCAGCTTAGTTTCGAGCAGGGCTGAAGCTTTCTTT; cdr3_aa: CASSLVSSRAEAFF
d_call: -; j_call: TRBJ2-2; clone_size: -; v_call: TRBV20-1; cdr3_nt: TGCAGTGCTAGAGACAGGCGGGAGAACACCGGGGAGCTGTTTTTT; cdr3_aa: CSARDRRENTGELFF
d_call: -; j_call: TRBJ1-1; clone_size: few; v_call: TRBV5-6; cdr3_nt: TGTGCCAGCAGCTTGTGGGGTAGTATGGCTGAAGCTTTCTTT; cdr3_aa: CASSLWGSMAEAFF
d_call: -; j_call: TRBJ2-7; clone_size: -; v_call: TRBV10-3; cdr3_nt: TGTGCCATCAGTGGTCGGCAGAACTACGAGCAGTACTTC; cdr3_aa: CAISGRQNYEQYF
d_call: -; j_call: TRBJ2-1; clone_size: -; v_call: TRBV28; cdr3_nt: TGTGCCAGCAGTTTAAAATCCGTTAACAATGAGCAGTTCTTC; cdr3_aa: CASSLKSVNNEQFF
d_call: TRBD2; j_call: TRBJ2-1; clone_size: few; v_call: TRBV20-1; cdr3_nt: TGCAGTGCTAGAGCCGGGACTAGCGGGAGATCCTACAATGAGCAGTTCTTC; cdr3_aa: CSARAGTSGRSYNEQFF
d_call: -; j_call: TRBJ2-3; clone_size: few; v_call: TRBV12-3/TRBV12-4; cdr3_nt: TGTGCCAGCAGTTTGGACCGTCCGAGCACAGATACGCAGTATTTT; cdr3_aa: CASSLDRPSTDTQYF
d_call: -; j_call: TRBJ2-1; clone_size: many; v_call: TRBV7-8; cdr3_nt: TGTGCCAGCAGCTTATTAGTCTTCAGCTCCTACAATGAGCAGTTCTTC; cdr3_aa: CASSLLVFSSYNEQFF
d_call: -; j_call: TRBJ2-2; clone_size: -; v_call: TRBV6-5; cdr3_nt: TGTGCCAGCAGTTATGGGTTCGGGAAGACGAACACCGGGGAGCTGTTTTTT; cdr3_aa: CASSYGFGKTNTGELFF
d_call: -; j_call: TRBJ2-6; clone_size: -; v_call: TRBV5-1; cdr3_nt: TGCGCCAGCAGCCCGACGGGGGCTGGGGCCAACGTCCTGACTTTC; cdr3_aa: CASSPTGAGANVLTF
d_call: TRBD1; j_call: TRBJ1-4; clone_size: -; v_call: TRBV20-1; cdr3_nt: TGCAGTGCTAGAGAGGACAGGGTAGGGTGGGAAAAACTGTTTTTT; cdr3_aa: CSAREDRVGWEKLFF
d_call: TRBD1; j_call: TRBJ1-1; clone_size: -; v_call: TRBV7-8; cdr3_nt: TGTGCCAGCAGCCCCAACCCAAGGGCAGGGGGCCCTGAAGCTTTCTTT; cdr3_aa: CASSPNPRAGGPEAFF
d_call: -; j_call: TRBJ1-2; clone_size: few; v_call: TRBV24-1; cdr3_nt: TGTGCCACCAGTGATGCGGACGGGAACTATGGCTACACCTTC; cdr3_aa: CATSDADGNYGYTF
d_call: TRBD2; j_call: TRBJ2-7; clone_size: few; v_call: TRBV20-1; cdr3_nt: TGCAGTGCTAGTTCACTAGCGGGAGTAGCCTACGAGCAGTACTTC; cdr3_aa: CSASSLAGVAYEQYF
d_call: -; j_call: TRBJ1-5; clone_size: many; v_call: TRBV12-3/TRBV12-4; cdr3_nt: TGTGCCAGCAGCAACAGACGGACGCATCAGCCCCAGCATTTT; cdr3_aa: CASSNRRTHQPQHF
d_call: -; j_call: TRBJ2-3; clone_size: -; v_call: TRBV5-1; cdr3_nt: TGCGCCAGCAACGCGCAGCGACCCACAGATACGCAGTATTTT; cdr3_aa: CASNAQRPTDTQYF
d_call: -; j_call: TRBJ1-1; clone_size: many; v_call: TRBV12-3/TRBV12-4; cdr3_nt: TGTGCCAGCAGTTTATCGCCACGGAACACTGAAGCTTTCTTT; cdr3_aa: CASSLSPRNTEAFF
d_call: TRBD1; j_call: TRBJ1-2; clone_size: many; v_call: TRBV28; cdr3_nt: TGTGCCAGCAGTTTAGAGGACAGGGGTAACTATGGCTACACCTTC; cdr3_aa: CASSLEDRGNYGYTF
d_call: TRBD2; j_call: TRBJ2-7; clone_size: many; v_call: TRBV12-3/TRBV12-4; cdr3_nt: TGTGCCAGCAGCCCCCGAGCGGGGTCCCACTACGAGCAGTACTTC; cdr3_aa: CASSPRAGSHYEQYF
d_call: -; j_call: TRBJ2-1; clone_size: once; v_call: TRBV20-1; cdr3_nt: TGCAGTGCCAATGGGGCGGGGAGCTCCTACAATGAGCAGTTCTTC; cdr3_aa: CSANGAGSSYNEQFF
d_call: -; j_call: TRBJ2-7; clone_size: many; v_call: TRBV30; cdr3_nt: TGTGCCTGGACCCCAGGGGTCGAGCAGTACTTC; cdr3_aa: CAWTPGVEQYF
d_call: TRBD2; j_call: TRBJ2-1; clone_size: few; v_call: TRBV19; cdr3_nt: TGTGCCAGCGGGACTAGCGGGCACTACAATGAGCAGTTCTTC; cdr3_aa: CASGTSGHYNEQFF
d_call: TRBD2; j_call: TRBJ2-5; clone_size: -; v_call: TRBV19; cdr3_nt: TGTGCCAGTAATACGCGGGGGGGAGGAGAGACCCAGTACTTC; cdr3_aa: CASNTRGGGETQYF
d_call: TRBD1; j_call: TRBJ1-5; clone_size: many; v_call: TRBV28; cdr3_nt: TGTGCCAGCAGTTTATCGACAGGGGGCACGCCCCAGCATTTT; cdr3_aa: CASSLSTGGTPQHF
d_call: TRBD2; j_call: TRBJ2-1; clone_size: few; v_call: TRBV5-6; cdr3_nt: TGTGCCAGCAGCTTTGGGAGGGCGGGCTACAATGAGCAGTTCTTC; cdr3_aa: CASSFGRAGYNEQFF
d_call: -; j_call: TRBJ2-5; clone_size: many; v_call: TRBV28; cdr3_nt: TGTGCCAGCAGTTTCGGGGGCAATAAGGCGGGGGAGACCCAGTACTTC; cdr3_aa: CASSFGGNKAGETQYF
d_call: -; j_call: TRBJ2-3; clone_size: many; v_call: TRBV24-1; cdr3_nt: TGTGCCACCAGTGATTTGCGGGTACCAGATACGCAGTATTTT; cdr3_aa: CATSDLRVPDTQYF
d_call: -; j_call: TRBJ2-7; clone_size: few; v_call: TRBV9; cdr3_nt: TGTGCCAGCAGCGGCCGGGACAATAACCACGAGCAGTACTTC; cdr3_aa: CASSGRDNNHEQYF
d_call: -; j_call: TRBJ1-6; clone_size: few; v_call: TRBV15; cdr3_nt: TGTGCCACAAAACAGGGAGGAAATTCACCCCTCCACTTT; cdr3_aa: CATKQGGNSPLHF
d_call: -; j_call: TRBJ2-5; clone_size: -; v_call: TRBV6-6; cdr3_nt: TGTGCCAGCAGTTACACAGACGCCCCGGAGACCCAGTACTTC; cdr3_aa: CASSYTDAPETQYF
d_call: -; j_call: TRBJ1-4; clone_size: -; v_call: TRBV7-9; cdr3_nt: TGTGCCAGCAGCTTAGAGACTGAAAAACTGTTTTTT; cdr3_aa: CASSLETEKLFF
d_call: TRBD1; j_call: TRBJ1-2; clone_size: -; v_call: TRBV5-1; cdr3_nt: TGCGCCAGCAGCTTGGGCGGGACAGGGGGCCGTGACTATGGCTACACCTTC; cdr3_aa: CASSLGGTGGRDYGYTF
d_call: -; j_call: TRBJ2-1; clone_size: few; v_call: TRBV20-1; cdr3_nt: TGCAGTGCTTTTCGGTCGGGGGCGGAGGAGCAGTTCTTC; cdr3_aa: CSAFRSGAEEQFF
d_call: -; j_call: TRBJ1-6; clone_size: few; v_call: TRBV3-1; cdr3_nt: TGTGCCAGCAGCCAGGCTACCGGGACTATCTACTTT; cdr3_aa: CASSQATGTIYF
d_call: -; j_call: TRBJ1-5; clone_size: -; v_call: TRBV19; cdr3_nt: TGTGCCAGTGGTATCCCAGGACAGTCAAGCAATCAGCCCCAGCATTTT; cdr3_aa: CASGIPGQSSNQPQHF
d_call: -; j_call: TRBJ1-1; clone_size: many; v_call: TRBV5-1; cdr3_nt: TGCGCCAGCAGCCCTTCCAGCCAGAACACTGAAGCTTTCTTT; cdr3_aa: CASSPSSQNTEAFF
d_call: TRBD2; j_call: TRBJ2-7; clone_size: -; v_call: TRBV9; cdr3_nt: TGTGCCAGCAGCGTAGCTGGGACTAGCGTTTACGAGCAGTACTTC; cdr3_aa: CASSVAGTSVYEQYF
d_call: -; j_call: TRBJ2-5; clone_size: -; v_call: TRBV19; cdr3_nt: TGTGCCAGCCGAAACCGGGACGGGTGGGAGACCCAGTACTTC; cdr3_aa: CASRNRDGWETQYF
d_call: -; j_call: TRBJ2-7; clone_size: few; v_call: TRBV24-1; cdr3_nt: TGTGCCACCAGTGATTCCGGGACACCCTACGAGCAGTACTTC; cdr3_aa: CATSDSGTPYEQYF
d_call: -; j_call: TRBJ1-5; clone_size: few; v_call: TRBV4-1; cdr3_nt: TGCGCCAGCAGCCAAGAGGCAGATGAAGGGCCCCAGCATTTT; cdr3_aa: CASSQEADEGPQHF
d_call: -; j_call: TRBJ1-2; clone_size: -; v_call: TRBV5-1; cdr3_nt: TGCGCCAGCAGCTTGGGGGGGTTTAACTATGGCTACACCTTC; cdr3_aa: CASSLGGFNYGYTF
d_call: -; j_call: TRBJ2-5; clone_size: -; v_call: TRBV9; cdr3_nt: TGTGCCAGCAGCGTCCATACTGGGAGCGGCCAGTACCAAGAGACCCAGTACTTC; cdr3_aa: CASSVHTGSGQYQETQYF